Detailed here is one T cell receptor (beta chain). This CDR3 has 16 residues. V was shortened by 0 bases and J by 1 base, with 12 bases between the two germline ends. Germline values: CDR1 LGHNA, CDR2 YSLEER. This record comes from a study of cytomegalovirus exposure and HLA in healthy donors. PCR primers comprised 60 Vbeta and 13 Jbeta primers. Measured with immunoSEQ multiplex PCR; TCRdb has only the in-frame clones, and not every one. Of roughly 180,000 clones listed, around 79% are singletons. The genes are TRBV4-3 and TRBJ1-1; D is ambiguous. The source is a female donor in good health and CMV-seronegative. The sample consisted of PBMCs. CDR3 amino acids: CASSQETGRTNTEAFF. CDR3 nucleotide sequence: TGCGCCAGCAGCCAAGAAACCGGGAGGACGAACACTGAAGCTTTCTTT.